This entry is about one T cell receptor (beta chain). Germline-derived CDR1 and CDR2 are LGHDT and YNNKEL (reference sequence). CDR3 size: 20 residues. With V trimmed by 4 bases and J by 1 base, 17 bases remained unmatched. Here immunoSEQ multiplex PCR was the method, and the copy in TCRdb shows in-frame clones only, minus some. Here the sample spans around 200,000 clones, around 83% being singletons. The source of the sample is a study of blood T cell repertoires in COVID-19. About the study: Specimens from acute and convalescent COVID-19 originated in the United States, Italy and Spain.

Material for sequencing was peripheral blood. This clonotype was obtained from a woman over 75 in a cohort sampled during active or convalescent COVID-19. This rearrangement joins TRBV3-1 (or the pseudogene TRBV3-2) to TRBJ2-3, with 10 bases that match TRBD2. The CDR3 loop is CASSRLSPGLALSGTDTQYF. CDR3 sequence (DNA): TGTGCCAGCAGCCGCCTCTCACCGGGACTAGCGTTATCAGGCACAGATACGCAGTATTTT.